This T cell receptor (beta chain) derives from a study of cytomegalovirus exposure and HLA in healthy donors. Findings of the study overall: Several of the most significant clusters appeared linked to common viral pathogens, based on a later analysis. A later analysis, which compared TCR beta chains of equal frequency, found the HLA-associated ones more clonally expanded.

With regard to this clone: The antigen is not known.

The study ran its PCR with 60 Vbeta and 13 Jbeta primers. The protocol was immunoSEQ multiplex PCR, while the TCRdb copy is restricted to in-frame clones and leaves out a portion. This sample carries roughly 140,000 clones, approximately 83% of them seen once, and the ten largest clones take approximately 2%. CDR1 SGHTS and CDR2 YDEGEE come from the germline V gene. The germline V and J ends were trimmed by 2 bases and 2 bases, with 14 bases remaining between them. The CDR3 is made up of 15 amino acids. This sequence joins TRBV5-8 and TRBJ2-7; D perhaps matches TRBD1 (6 bases). The sequence came from a woman aged 40 to 55 in good health and CMV-seronegative. The sequencing input was PBMCs. The CDR3 here is CASSFRGDRAYEQYF. The CDR3 DNA reads TGTGCCAGCAGCTTCAGGGGAGACAGAGCCTACGAGCAGTACTTC.